The TCR beta chain described here comes from a study of T cell responses to AZD1222 COVID-19 vaccine. Study findings and constraints: Recipients of AZD1222 seropositive at baseline numbered only 5 to 7. When two AZD1222 doses had been given, Spike-specific TCR breadth and depth rose. A reported finding is that nearly half of spike-specific TCRs target unmutated variant regions. Donor demographics were predominantly white British with a female majority; clonal diversity may be underestimated.

As for this clone: The target antigen is unknown.

Repertoires were generated with immunoSEQ multiplex PCR, while TCRdb's copy carries only in-frame clones and drops some. The sample lists 100,000 to 150,000 clones, roughly 91% occurring once. CDR3 size: 12 residues. Germline V gene lookup returns CDR1 KGHSH and CDR2 LQKENI. V gave up 5 bases and J gave up 0 bases, with 3 bases separating them. The sequencing here drew on peripheral blood, taken on day 0 of MenACWY control vaccination. The sequence came from an adult in good health. The chain links TRBV18 to TRBJ2-3; unclear D gene. Written as DNA, the CDR3 is TGTGCCAGCTCAAACAGCACAGATACGCAGTATTTT. This codes for CASSNSTDTQYF.